These T cell receptor beta chains were read from a single sample in a study of cytomegalovirus exposure and HLA in healthy donors. The method was immunoSEQ multiplex PCR; TCRdb's version includes in-frame clones alone and lacks a portion of them. The sample lists approximately 110,000 clones, 70% to 85% occurring once. Sample: PBMCs. Every receptor here comes from a woman under 30 in good health and CMV-seronegative. Each CDR3 is given with its conserved first and last residue. D genes are given only for firm matches. Clone size is given for some rows only: seen once, a few or many times, or a class if the clone is expanded.

V	J	size	D	DNA	CDR3
TRBV19	TRBJ1-1	.	.	TGTGCCAGTAGTATGAAGGGGGAGACTGAAGCTTTCTTT	CASSMKGETEAFF
TRBV12-5	TRBJ2-3	.	.	TGTGCTAGTGGTTTGGTACTTGCTAGGGGTCCCGATACGCAGTATTTT	CASGLVLARGPDTQYF
TRBV6-5	TRBJ2-5	.	.	TGTGCCAGCAATACCTTGGGCGAGACCCAGTACTTC	CASNTLGETQYF
TRBV2	TRBJ2-6	few	.	TGTGCCAGCAGTCTTGCGCGGGCATCTGGGGCCAACGTCCTGACTTTC	CASSLARASGANVLTF
TRBV18	TRBJ2-2	.	.	TGTGCCAGCTCACTAAGACAGGCCAGAGCGAACACCGGGGAGCTGTTTTTT	CASSLRQARANTGELFF
TRBV30	TRBJ1-5	.	.	TGTGCCTGGAGTGCTACCCGGACGGACTATAGCAATCAGCCCCAGCATTTT	CAWSATRTDYSNQPQHF
TRBV10-3	TRBJ2-7	.	.	TGTGCCATCTGGACGGGAGTAACTGACGAGCAGTACTTC	CAIWTGVTDEQYF
TRBV7-2	TRBJ2-5	.	TRBD2	TGTGCCAGCAGCTCATTAGCGGGAGGAGAGACCCAGTACTTC	CASSSLAGGETQYF
TRBV6-5	TRBJ1-5	.	.	TGTGCCAGCAGTCACCATAGTAGCGGCAATCAGCCCCAGCATTTT	CASSHHSSGNQPQHF
TRBV27	TRBJ1-1	.	TRBD1	TGTGCCAGCAGCCCTTGGACAGGGGGCGCCGGCACTGAAGCTTTCTTT	CASSPWTGGAGTEAFF